Following are 3 T cell receptor beta chains from one sample sequenced in a study of blood T cell repertoires in COVID-19. Only in-frame clones appear in the TCRdb table, and some are missing; sequencing was by immunoSEQ multiplex PCR. The data contain fewer than 130,000 clones, less than 85% of them singletons. The sample consisted of peripheral blood. These receptors all come from a woman older than 75 with acute or convalescent COVID-19.

This rearrangement joins TRBV5-8 to TRBJ2-5, with a weak D call TRBD1 (8 bases). V was clipped by 4 bases and J by 2 bases, with 15 bases between them. The CDR3 contains 15 residues. Germline V gene sequence: CDR1 SGHTS, CDR2 YDEGEE. In DNA, the CDR3 is TGTGCCAGCAGCCCTGGACAGGGAGGGCAAGAGACCCAGTACTTC. Protein product: CASSPGQGGQETQYF.

This clone was counted only a few times. The V call is TRBV19, the J call TRBJ1-4; perhaps TRBD1 as D (6 bases). Germline V gene lookup returns CDR1 LNHDA and CDR2 SQIVND (reference sequence). The CDR3 spans 14 residues. Trimming shortened V by 5 bases and J by 7 bases, and 14 bases separated the two germline ends. This CDR3 reads CASSRGDNLEKLFF. The CDR3 DNA follows: TGTGCCAGTAGTCGAGGGGACAATCTTGAAAAACTGTTTTTT.

This clone has just a few counts. This chain uses TRBV18 with TRBJ1-1; D ambiguous. CDR1 is KGHSH and CDR2 is LQKENI in the germline V gene. Trimming cost V 3 bases and J 5 bases, with 13 bases left between them. The length of the CDR3 is 14 residues. This CDR3 is CASSPIQAGTEAFF. As DNA, the CDR3 is TGTGCCAGCTCACCGATTCAGGCCGGAACTGAAGCTTTCTTT.